The 14 T cell receptor beta chains listed next were all sequenced from one sample in a study of T-cell reconstitution after alpha-beta-depleted transplantation in children. Unique molecular identifiers were used to barcode this TCRbeta library. A single record per CDR3 protein comes from TCRdb applying MiXCR to the PCR reads. This sample yields around 300,000 distinct CDR3 sequences, of which 9.5% to 13% are seen a single time; over 6% belongs to the top ten. Specimen: PBMCs, collected before TCRalphabeta/CD19-depleted stem cell transplant. The source is a boy in the first two years of life with acute myeloid leukemia, due to receive a stem cell transplant.

The chain employs TRBV20-1 and TRBJ2-4, with 10 bases fitting TRBD1. Trimming took 3 bases from V and 8 from J; bases not matched to a gene: 10. The CDR3 covers 15 residues. The germline gives CDR1 DFQATT, CDR2 SNEGSKA (reference sequence). CDR3 in amino acids: CSASPWTGGKDIQYF. The CDR3 DNA is TGCAGTGCTAGCCCCTGGACAGGGGGTAAAGACATTCAGTACTTC.

The chain uses TRBV5-1 and TRBJ2-1, with 10 nucleotides matching TRBD1. Trimming cost V 3 bases and J 2 bases; bases outside gene matches: 8. The CDR3 covers 17 residues. Germline V CDR1 and CDR2: SGHRS, YFSETQ. CDR3 coding DNA: TGCGCCAGCAGCTACCGGGACAGGGGAACGGCCTACAATGAGCAGTTCTTC. It yields the protein CASSYRDRGTAYNEQFF.

This clonotype was picked up many times. The CDR3 reads CASSHSTWNSNEKLFF. In nucleotides, the CDR3 is TGTGCCAGCAGCCATTCTACTTGGAATTCTAATGAAAAACTGTTTTTT. This rearrangement joins TRBV28 to TRBJ1-4; no definite D call. The CDR3 has 16 residues. V lost 6 bases to trimming and J lost 3 bases, with 17 bases between them. The germline V gene encodes CDR1 MDHEN and CDR2 SYDVKM.

This clonotype was detected many times. J is TRBJ2-5 and V is TRBV29-1; D ambiguous. There are 13 residues in the CDR3. Germline-derived CDR1 and CDR2 are SQVTM and ANQGSEA. The ends were cut back, 7 bases at V and 5 bases at J, with 17 bases in the middle. The CDR3 spells CSASGRFTETQYF. DNA for the CDR3: TGCAGCGCCTCCGGGCGGTTCACTGAGACCCAGTACTTC. The variable domain in full, with the rest retrieved from reference TRBV29-1 and TRBJ2-5, is SAVISQKPSRDICQRGTSLTIQCQVDSQVTMMFWYRQQPGQSLTLIATANQGSEATYESGFVIDKFPISRPNLTFSTLTVSNMSPEDSSIYLCSASGRFTETQYFGPGTRLLVL.

This clonotype was seen many times. This chain uses TRBV20-1 with TRBJ2-7; 7 nucleotides match TRBD2. CDR1 DFQATT and CDR2 SNEGSKA come from the germline V gene (reference sequence). The CDR3 loop spans 15 amino acids. V lost 0 bases and J lost 2; bases outside the gene matches: 7. In DNA, the CDR3 is TGCAGTGCTAGAGATCATTGGCGGGGGACCTACGAGCAGTACTTC. This codes for CSARDHWRGTYEQYF.

This clonotype was seen ten or more times. This rearrangement joins TRBV28 to TRBJ2-4, with 9 positions matching TRBD1. Germline-derived CDR1 and CDR2 are MDHEN and SYDVKM. Trimming took 5 bases from V and 1 from J; bases not matched to a gene: 6. The CDR3 contains 16 residues. CDR3 amino acids: CASSITGGLAKNIQYF. Here the CDR3 DNA reads TGTGCCAGCAGTATTACAGGGGGCTTGGCCAAAAACATTCAGTACTTC. Complete variable domain (other parts from reference TRBV28 and TRBJ2-4): DVKVTQSSRYLVKRTGEKVFLECVQDMDHENMFWYRQDPGLGLRLIYFSYDVKMKEKGDIPEGYSVSREKKERFSLILESASTNQTSMYLCASSITGGLAKNIQYFGAGTRLSVL.

This clonotype was detected ten times or more. CDR3 in amino acids: CASSSRQGWGNTIYF. The CDR3 region has the DNA TGTGCCAGCAGTTCTCGACAGGGCTGGGGAAACACCATATATTTT. J is TRBJ1-3 and V is TRBV12-3 or TRBV12-4, with 7 bases aligning to TRBD1. This CDR3 region has 15 residues. J was trimmed by 4 bases and V by 4 bases; bases with no gene match: 7.

This clonotype was observed at least ten times. The V and J genes are TRBV20-1 and TRBJ2-3, with a possible D match to TRBD2 (7 bases). The CDR3 spans 14 residues. Germline V CDR1 and CDR2: DFQATT, SNEGSKA (reference sequence). V was clipped by 0 bases and J by 4 bases, with 11 bases between them. This chain's CDR3 is CSARDGGGSDTQYF. CDR3 in DNA: TGCAGTGCTAGAGATGGGGGGGGCTCAGATACGCAGTATTTT.

This clonotype was seen ten or more times. The chain is built from TRBV18 and TRBJ2-1, with TRBD2 matching 10 bases. J gave up 3 bases and V 4 bases, and 3 bases lay outside the gene matches. The CDR3 has 15 residues. CDR1 KGHSH and CDR2 LQKENI come from the germline V gene. CDR3 protein: CASSRSGGGYNEQFF. CDR3 sequence (DNA): TGTGCCAGCTCACGGAGCGGGGGGGGCTACAATGAGCAGTTCTTC. Using reference TRBV18 and TRBJ2-1 for the parts outside the CDR3, the full variable domain is NAGVMQNPRHLVRRRGQEARLRCSPMKGHSHVYWYRQLPEEGLKFMVYLQKENIIDESGMPKERFSAEFPKEGPSILRIQQVVRGDSAAYFCASSRSGGGYNEQFFGPGTRLTVL.

In its sample, this clonotype was seen many times. The V gene is TRBV28, the J gene TRBJ2-2, with D unresolved. The germline gives CDR1 MDHEN, CDR2 SYDVKM. V gave up 6 bases and J gave up 8 bases, with 16 bases separating them. There are 14 residues in the CDR3. CDR3 residues: CASSRPIIGGELFF. DNA of the CDR3: TGTGCCAGCAGCCGCCCGATAATAGGGGGGGAGCTGTTTTTT.

This clonotype was recorded many times. The genes are TRBV12-5 and TRBJ2-1, with D perhaps matching TRBD1 (5 bases). Trimming removed 2 bases from V and 7 bases from J, with 9 bases in between. The germline gives CDR1 LGHNT, CDR2 FRNRAP. The CDR3 is 13 residues long. The CDR3 region has the DNA TGTGCTAGTGGTTTGCCCCAGGGTAATGAGCAGTTCTTC. This translates into CASGLPQGNEQFF.

This clonotype was seen repeatedly, ten times or more. V usage is TRBV5-1 and J usage is TRBJ2-2, with 7 bases lining up with TRBD1. The CDR3 spans 12 residues. V dropped 6 bases and J dropped 4; count of bases not matched to a gene: 0. The V gene's germline CDR1 is SGHRS and CDR2 YFSETQ. The CDR3 coding sequence is TGCGCCAGCAACAGGGGCACCGGGGAGCTGTTTTTT. Translated: CASNRGTGELFF.

This clonotype was seen many times. This chain connects TRBV28 to TRBJ1-6; tentative D call: TRBD1 (5 bases). Per the germline V gene, CDR1 is MDHEN and CDR2 is SYDVKM. Trimming removed 3 bases at V and 6 bases at J, with 9 bases between. The length of the CDR3 is 14 residues. DNA for the CDR3: TGTGCCAGCAGTTTTACGGGGACTAATTCACCCCTCCACTTT. Residues: CASSFTGTNSPLHF.

This clonotype was seen ten or more times. The chain employs TRBV4-3 and TRBJ2-2, with D hard to call. Germline CDR1 is LGHNA and CDR2 is YSLEER. V was clipped by 0 bases and J by 4 bases, with 6 bases between them. This CDR3 contains 14 residues. The CDR3 reads CASSQEPATGELFF. The DNA for the CDR3 is TGCGCCAGCAGCCAAGAACCAGCCACCGGGGAGCTGTTTTTT.